Listed here are 28 T cell receptor beta chains from one sample, sequenced in a study of blood T cell repertoires in COVID-19 (dated by TCRdb to 2018 to 2021). The library was generated by the immunoSEQ multiplex PCR assay. Drawn from immuneACCESS, this table holds only the in-frame rearrangements with V and J called that TCRdb kept. Clones are partly lost; checked studies trace under half to an unresolved V gene and leave the rest unexplained. Within this sample are 99,000 or so clones, with around 85% of them counted one time only. Clones ranked in the top ten supply about 3.3% of the sample. The sequenced material came from peripheral blood. The source of these receptors is a woman aged 80 or older with active or convalescent COVID-19.

The chain uses TRBV6-2 or TRBV6-3 and TRBJ1-4; a weak D match, TRBD1 (6 bases). Germline CDR1 and CDR2: MNHEY and SVGEGT. V lost 5 bases and J 8 bases, leaving 12 bases between the germline ends. This CDR3 is built from 13 residues. The DNA of the CDR3 is TGTGCCAGCAGTAGGCCCGGGACAGAAAAACTGTTTTTT. It translates to CASSRPGTEKLFF.

The chain links TRBV19 to TRBJ1-2, with TRBD1 as a possible D gene (6 bases). CDR3 length: 16 amino acids. V was trimmed by 1 base and J by 5 bases, leaving 17 bases between them. Looked up from germline, CDR1 is LNHDA and CDR2 is SQIVND (reference sequence). The CDR3 loop reads CASSIVQTGGAYGYTF. Written as DNA, the CDR3 is TGTGCCAGTAGTATAGTCCAGACGGGGGGCGCGTATGGCTACACCTTC.

This rearrangement joins TRBV18 to TRBJ1-4, with D hard to call. The CDR3 spans 16 residues. CDR1 is KGHSH and CDR2 is LQKENI in the germline V gene. V dropped 5 bases and J dropped 0 bases, with 13 bases sitting between them. CDR3 in amino acids: CASSIRSPATNEKLFF. The CDR3 DNA follows: TGTGCCAGCTCAATCCGTTCCCCTGCAACTAATGAAAAACTGTTTTTT.

V and J are TRBV27 and TRBJ1-6; 9 positions agree with TRBD1. The CDR3 spans 16 residues. The V and J ends lost 1 base and 6 bases, in that order; junction bases with no gene match: 4. CDR1 and CDR2 from the germline V gene are MNHEY and SMNVEV (reference sequence). The CDR3 is CASSLWGQGSNSPLHF. CDR3 DNA: TGTGCCAGCAGTTTATGGGGACAGGGCAGTAATTCACCCCTCCACTTT.

The chain combines TRBV30 with TRBJ1-2; 7 bases line up with TRBD1. V trimming: 5 bases; J trimming: 0 bases; junction bases outside the gene matches: 6. Looked up from germline, CDR1 is GTSNPN and CDR2 is SVGIG (reference sequence). The CDR3 extends over 14 amino acids. CDR3 sequence: CAWAFRGSNYGYTF. In DNA, the CDR3 is TGTGCCTGGGCATTCAGGGGGTCTAACTATGGCTACACCTTC. The entire variable domain, with the rest obtained from reference TRBV30 and TRBJ1-2, is as follows: SQTIHQWPATLVQPVGSPLSLECTVEGTSNPNLYWYRQAAGRGLQLLFYSVGIGQISSEVPQNLSASRPQDRQFILSSKKLLLSDSGFYLCAWAFRGSNYGYTFGSGTRLTVV.

V and J are TRBV7-3 and TRBJ2-1; D is unresolved. Trimming shortened V by 2 bases and J by 5 bases, and 7 bases separated the two germline ends. Germline V lookup: CDR1 SGHTA, CDR2 FQGTGA. This CDR3 is 13 amino acids long. CDR3 residues: CASSLGPNNEQFF. The DNA of the CDR3 is TGTGCCAGCAGCTTAGGGCCGAACAATGAGCAGTTCTTC.

This chain connects TRBV6-5 to TRBJ2-1; 9 nucleotides line up with TRBD2. Losses at the gene ends were 4 bases for V and 0 bases for J; bases not matched to a gene: 4. Germline values: CDR1 MNHEY, CDR2 SVGAGI. The CDR3 sequence is 16 residues long. As DNA, the CDR3 is TGTGCCAGCAGTTCGCGGGGGGGTCCCTCCTACAATGAGCAGTTCTTC. Translating it yields CASSSRGGPSYNEQFF.

This clone turned up a few times. The V and J genes are TRBV6-5 and TRBJ2-7, with unresolved D. Germline CDR1 and CDR2: MNHEY and SVGAGI. The CDR3 sequence is 13 residues long. V gave up 8 bases and J gave up 0 bases, with 11 bases separating them. The CDR3 loop is CASVTTSSYEQYF. The DNA for the CDR3 is TGTGCCAGCGTTACGACTTCCTCCTACGAGCAGTACTTC.

The chain uses TRBV6-5 and TRBJ1-2; TRBD1 is a possible D gene (5 bases). Germline V CDR1 and CDR2: MNHEY, SVGAGI. The CDR3 is 13 amino acids. Trimming took 6 bases from V and 2 from J, leaving 10 bases between them. The CDR3 sequence: CASRFGGNYGYTF. The CDR3 coding sequence is TGTGCCAGCAGGTTCGGGGGGAACTATGGCTACACCTTC.

This chain joins TRBV10-2 and TRBJ2-7; possibly TRBD1 for D (5 bases). The CDR3 is 14 residues long. Trimming left V 2 bases short and J 4 bases short, with 12 bases between. CDR1 is WSHSY, CDR2 SAAADI, per germline. CDR3 nucleotides: TGCGCCAGCAGTGAGGGAACAGGTCGGTACGAGCAGTACTTC. Translated: CASSEGTGRYEQYF.

The genes are TRBV6-6 and TRBJ2-2, with 12 bases fitting TRBD2. Trimming took 6 bases from V and 3 from J; bases not matched to a gene: 17. This CDR3 is built from 20 residues. Germline assignment: CDR1 MNHNY and CDR2 SVGAGI (reference sequence). The CDR3, as DNA: TGTGCCAGCAGCTCGACAGGGGGCGGCCTAGCGGGAGGGGACACCGGGGAGCTGTTTTTT. It encodes CASSSTGGGLAGGDTGELFF.

V gene TRBV5-1 combines with J gene TRBJ2-7, with D perhaps matching TRBD2 (6 bases). Trimming cost V 4 bases and J 4 bases, with 27 bases left between them. In germline, CDR1 is SGHRS, CDR2 YFSETQ. The CDR3 totals 18 residues. The CDR3 DNA sequence: TGCGCCAGCAGCAAGGGGTTGACACTAGCCCCGGTGGGTTACGAGCAGTACTTC. Amino acid sequence: CASSKGLTLAPVGYEQYF. The full variable domain, its missing parts supplied by reference TRBV5-1 and TRBJ2-7, is KAGVTQTPRYLIKTRGQQVTLSCSPISGHRSVSWYQQTPGQGLQFLFEYFSETQRNKGNFPGRFSGRQFSNSRSEMNVSTLELGDSALYLCASSKGLTLAPVGYEQYFGPGTRLTVT.

The CDR3 spells CASSPDRVNTEAFF. The CDR3 coding sequence is TGTGCCAGCAGCCCCGACAGGGTTAACACTGAAGCTTTCTTT. The chain carries TRBV7-2 and TRBJ1-1; 7 bases fit TRBD1. Germline lookup yields CDR1 SGHTA and CDR2 FQGNSA. V lost 5 bases to trimming and J lost 2 bases; unmatched junction nucleotides: 5. This CDR3 spans 14 amino acids.

The CDR3 loop reads CASSLGRLRVAGANVLTF. CDR3 in DNA: TGTGCCAGCAGCTTAGGCCGACTCAGGGTCGCTGGGGCCAACGTCCTGACTTTC. The chain joins TRBV7-2 to TRBJ2-6, with D maybe TRBD1 (5 bases). The V and J ends lost 1 base and 2 bases respectively, with 15 bases between them. The length of the CDR3 is 18 residues. The germline gives CDR1 SGHTA, CDR2 FQGNSA.

This clone was observed a single time. This chain uses TRBV2 with TRBJ1-1; TRBD1 is a possible D gene (5 bases). With 0 bases removed from V and 10 bases from J, the gap between germline ends came to 12 bases. The germline gives CDR1 SNHLY, CDR2 FYNNEI. The CDR3 loop spans 13 amino acids. CDR3 loop: CASSEARSGVAFF. CDR3 DNA: TGTGCCAGCAGTGAAGCGCGGTCGGGGGTAGCTTTCTTT.

The rearrangement uses TRBV3-1 (or the pseudogene TRBV3-2) and TRBJ1-4, with TRBD1 as a possible D gene (5 bases). V lost 2 bases to trimming and J lost 2 bases, with 12 bases between them. The germline gives CDR1 LGHDT, CDR2 YNNKEL (reference sequence). The CDR3 consists of 16 residues. The CDR3 DNA reads TGTGCCAGCAGCCAACAGGGTAGGGCGACTAATGAAAAACTGTTTTTT. Translating gives CASSQQGRATNEKLFF.

The chain employs TRBV9 and TRBJ2-5; D is unclear. Germline-derived CDR1 and CDR2 are SGDLS and YYNGEE. This CDR3 is built from 13 residues. V gave up 1 base and J gave up 1 base, with 5 bases separating them. The CDR3, as DNA: TGTGCCAGCAGCGTATCAGTCCAAGAGACCCAGTACTTC. This sequence encodes CASSVSVQETQYF.

The J gene is TRBJ1-5, the V gene TRBV4-3; a weak D match, TRBD1 (6 bases). Germline CDR1 reads LGHNA; CDR2 reads YSLEER. CDR3 length: 15 amino acids. V shed 0 bases and J shed 2 bases, with 8 bases lying between them. In nucleotides, the CDR3 is TGCGCCAGCAGCCAAGACGCAGGGGGCAATCAGCCCCAGCATTTT. Its translation is CASSQDAGGNQPQHF.

The chain recombines TRBV9 with TRBJ2-2; TRBD1 matches at 9 bases. The trim removed 5 bases at V and 7 bases at J, leaving 3 bases unmatched. The CDR3 runs 13 residues. The germline CDR1 and CDR2 sequences are SGDLS and YYNGEE. The CDR3 is CASRDRGGGELFF. The CDR3 nucleotides are TGTGCCAGCAGGGACAGGGGCGGCGGGGAGCTGTTTTTT.

The chain is built from TRBV6-5 and TRBJ1-2; tentative D call: TRBD1 (5 bases). The CDR3 has 13 amino acids. Germline V lookup: CDR1 MNHEY, CDR2 SVGAGI. The ends were cut back, 6 bases at V and 5 bases at J, with 13 bases in the middle. As DNA, the CDR3 is TGTGCCAGCAGCCTCAGGGTAGAATATGGCTACACCTTC. This translates into CASSLRVEYGYTF.

This clone has only a few counts. V usage is TRBV2 and J usage is TRBJ1-4, with D possibly being TRBD1 (5 bases). Per germline, CDR1 SNHLY and CDR2 FYNNEI. The V and J ends lost 6 bases and 8 bases respectively, with 16 bases between them. CDR3 length: 14 amino acids. The CDR3 nucleotides are TGTGCCAGCAGCCCCGGAGGGGCAGGCGAAAAACTGTTTTTT. Protein product: CASSPGGAGEKLFF.

This chain uses TRBV11-3 with TRBJ2-1; 7 positions match TRBD1. The CDR3 is 14 amino acids. The germline gives CDR1 SGHNT, CDR2 YENEEA. V lost 5 bases and J lost 6; bases outside the gene matches: 7. CDR3 sequence reads: CASSKDRWPNEQFF. Here the CDR3 DNA reads TGTGCCAGCAGCAAGGACAGGTGGCCCAATGAGCAGTTCTTC. Complete variable domain (other parts from reference TRBV11-3 and TRBJ2-1): EAGVVQSPRYKIIEKKQPVAFWCNPISGHNTLYWYLQNLGQGPELLIRYENEEAVDDSQLPKDRFSAERLKGVDSTLKIQPAELGDSAVYLCASSKDRWPNEQFFGPGTRLTVL.

The chain has TRBV28 and TRBJ2-6; a weak D match, TRBD1 (7 bases). This CDR3 contains 17 residues. The V end was cut by 5 bases, the J end by 1 base, with 15 bases between. Per the germline V gene, CDR1 is MDHEN and CDR2 is SYDVKM. In DNA form, the CDR3 reads TGTGCCAGCAGTGCGGGGCAGGGGGTTTCTGGGGCCAACGTCCTGACTTTC. As protein: CASSAGQGVSGANVLTF. Together with reference TRBV28 and TRBJ2-6, the CDR3 gives the full variable domain: DVKVTQSSRYLVKRTGEKVFLECVQDMDHENMFWYRQDPGLGLRLIYFSYDVKMKEKGDIPEGYSVSREKKERFSLILESASTNQTSMYLCASSAGQGVSGANVLTFGAGSRLTVL.

This clone was counted a single time. This rearrangement joins TRBV15 to TRBJ2-5; the D is unclear. CDR3 length: 15 amino acids. CDR1 is LNHNV and CDR2 is YYDKDF in the germline V gene (reference sequence). Trimming left V 0 bases short and J 1 base short, with 9 bases between. In nucleotides, the CDR3 is TGTGCCACCAGCAGAGAACCCCAAGCCCAAGAGACCCAGTACTTC. Encoded protein: CATSREPQAQETQYF.

V is TRBV9 and J is TRBJ1-5, with D unclear. The V gene's germline CDR1 is SGDLS and CDR2 YYNGEE. CDR3 size: 13 residues. Trimming took off 1 base at V and 4 bases at J, with 6 bases between the two ends. CDR3 in DNA: TGTGCCAGCAGCGTACAGGAAAATCAGCCCCAGCATTTT. Translated, it gives CASSVQENQPQHF.

The CDR3 sequence: CSGSRGEAFF. Written as DNA, the CDR3 is TGCAGTGGGTCTAGGGGGGAAGCTTTCTTT. The V call is TRBV20-1, the J call TRBJ1-1; TRBD1 is a possible D gene (6 bases). Germline lookup yields CDR1 DFQATT and CDR2 SNEGSKA (reference sequence). The V and J ends lost 7 bases and 8 bases respectively, with 11 bases between them. The CDR3 runs 10 residues.

The CDR3 is CASRDRSGNTEAFF. For the CDR3, the DNA is TGTGCCAGCCGGGACAGATCTGGGAACACTGAAGCTTTCTTT. The chain has TRBV9 and TRBJ1-1; 7 bases align to TRBD1. V shed 7 bases, J shed 1 base, and the junction held 7 bases outside the gene matches. Looked up from germline, CDR1 is SGDLS and CDR2 is YYNGEE. The CDR3 is 14 amino acids.

The genes are TRBV11-2 and TRBJ2-3, with D possibly matching TRBD1 (5 bases). The V gene's germline CDR1 is SGHAT and CDR2 FQNNGV. The CDR3 consists of 16 residues. V dropped 5 bases and J dropped 0 bases, with 15 bases sitting between them. The CDR3 nucleotides read TGTGCCAGCAGCCCCCGTGGGGCCGCTAGCACAGATACGCAGTATTTT. Its translation: CASSPRGAASTDTQYF. Together with reference TRBV11-2 and TRBJ2-3, the CDR3 gives the full variable domain: EAGVAQSPRYKIIEKRQSVAFWCNPISGHATLYWYQQILGQGPKLLIQFQNNGVVDDSQLPKDRFSAERLKGVDSTLKIQPAKLEDSAVYLCASSPRGAASTDTQYFGPGTRLTVL.